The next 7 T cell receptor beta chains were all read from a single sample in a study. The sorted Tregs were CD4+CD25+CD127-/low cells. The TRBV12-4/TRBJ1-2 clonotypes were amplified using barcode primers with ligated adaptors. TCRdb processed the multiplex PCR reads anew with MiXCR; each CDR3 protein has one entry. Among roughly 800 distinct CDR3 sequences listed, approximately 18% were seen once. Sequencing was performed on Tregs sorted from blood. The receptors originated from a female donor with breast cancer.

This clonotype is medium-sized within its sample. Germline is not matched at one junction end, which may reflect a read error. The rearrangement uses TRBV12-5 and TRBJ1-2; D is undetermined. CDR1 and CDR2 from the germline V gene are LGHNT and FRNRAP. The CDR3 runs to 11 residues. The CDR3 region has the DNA TGTGCTAGTGGCTTGGCCCTTGACTACACCTTC. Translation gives CASGLALDYTF.

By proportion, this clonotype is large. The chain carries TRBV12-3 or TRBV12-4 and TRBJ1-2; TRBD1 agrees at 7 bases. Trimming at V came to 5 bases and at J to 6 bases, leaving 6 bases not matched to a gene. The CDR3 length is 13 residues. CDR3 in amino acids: CASSPRDSDGYTF. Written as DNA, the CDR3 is TGTGCCAGCAGTCCCCGGGACAGCGATGGCTACACCTTC.

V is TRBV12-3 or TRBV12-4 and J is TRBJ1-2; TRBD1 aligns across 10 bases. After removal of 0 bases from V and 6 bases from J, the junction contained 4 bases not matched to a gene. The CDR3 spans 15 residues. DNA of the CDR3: TGTGCCAGCAGTTTAGCCGGGACAGGGGTAAATGGCTACACCTTC. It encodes CASSLAGTGVNGYTF.

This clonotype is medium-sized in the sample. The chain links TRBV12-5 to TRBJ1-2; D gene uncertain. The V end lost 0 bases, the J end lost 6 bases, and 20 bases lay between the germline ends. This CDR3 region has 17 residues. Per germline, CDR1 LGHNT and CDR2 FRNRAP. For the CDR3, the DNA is TGTGCTAGTGGTTTGGTCGTTTCGAGGGCCTCCCGGGATGGCTACACCTTC. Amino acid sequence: CASGLVVSRASRDGYTF.

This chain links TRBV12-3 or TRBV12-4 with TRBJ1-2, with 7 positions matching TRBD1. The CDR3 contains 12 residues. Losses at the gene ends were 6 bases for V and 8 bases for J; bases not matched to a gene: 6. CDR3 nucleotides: TGTGCCAGCAGGTTGGGACAGAGGGGCTACACCTTC. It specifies CASRLGQRGYTF.

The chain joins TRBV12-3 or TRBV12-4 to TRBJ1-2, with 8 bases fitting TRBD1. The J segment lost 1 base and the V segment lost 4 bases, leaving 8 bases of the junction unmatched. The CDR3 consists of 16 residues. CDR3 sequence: CASSYAGTGSNYGYTF. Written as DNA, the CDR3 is TGTGCCAGCAGTTACGCCGGGACAGGAAGTAACTATGGCTACACCTTC.

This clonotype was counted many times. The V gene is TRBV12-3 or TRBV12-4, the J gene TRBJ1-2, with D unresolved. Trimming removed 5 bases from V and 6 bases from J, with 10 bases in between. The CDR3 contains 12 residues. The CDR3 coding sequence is TGTGCCAGCAGTCTTATGGGAAATGGCTACACCTTC. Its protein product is CASSLMGNGYTF.